This T cell receptor (beta chain) was documented in a study of blood T cell repertoires in COVID-19. This CDR3 spans 14 amino acids. Germline V gene sequence: CDR1 SGHNT, CDR2 YYREEE (reference sequence). Between the trimmed V and J ends, which lost 6 bases and 5 bases, there was a span of 17 bases. In the study's own analysis: Estimation of nucleated cell counts relied on the amplification of reference gene primers. The method was immunoSEQ multiplex PCR; TCRdb's version includes in-frame clones alone and lacks a portion of them. The V and J calls and the clone size are those of that table, but D and trimming were determined from the DNA. Among just over 650,000 clones listed, about 90% were seen once.

The chain recombines TRBV5-4 with TRBJ2-5; D might be TRBD2 (7 bases). The source of this sequence is a woman between 18 and 29 years old with acute or convalescent COVID-19. Sequenced: peripheral blood. CDR3 DNA: TGTGCCAGCATTGAAATAGGGGGGGATGAGACCCAGTACTTC. Protein: CASIEIGGDETQYF.